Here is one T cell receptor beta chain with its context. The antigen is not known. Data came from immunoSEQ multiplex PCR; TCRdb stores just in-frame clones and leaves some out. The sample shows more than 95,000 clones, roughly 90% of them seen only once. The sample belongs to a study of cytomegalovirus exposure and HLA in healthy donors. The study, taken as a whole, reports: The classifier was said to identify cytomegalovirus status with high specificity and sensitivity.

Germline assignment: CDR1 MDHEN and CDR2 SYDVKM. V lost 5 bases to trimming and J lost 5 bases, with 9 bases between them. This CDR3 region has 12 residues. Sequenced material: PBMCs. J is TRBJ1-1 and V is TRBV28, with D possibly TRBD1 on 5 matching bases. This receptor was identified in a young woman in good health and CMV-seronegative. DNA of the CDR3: TGTGCCAGCAGTCTGACAGAAACTGAAGCTTTCTTT. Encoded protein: CASSLTETEAFF.